A selection of T cell receptor beta chains follows, all from one sample in a study of T cell responses to AZD1222 COVID-19 vaccine. Sequenced by immunoSEQ multiplex PCR; TCRdb stores in-frame clones only, minus some. This repertoire shows some 200,000 clones, roughly 90% found once; its top ten account for 0.95% to 1%. The sequencing here drew on peripheral blood, taken on day 0 of AZD1222 vaccination. The receptors here all came from an adult in good health. CDR3s include the opening cysteine and the closing phenylalanine or tryptophan. The D gene is left open where the match is weak. Clone size is given for some rows only: seen once, a few or many times, or a class if the clone is expanded.

d_gene | abundance | j_gene | v_gene | len | CDR3aa | CDR3nt
- | few | TRBJ2-3 | TRBV5-6 | 16 | CASSLFRGASTDTQYF | TGTGCCAGCAGCTTGTTCAGGGGGGCGAGCACAGATACGCAGTATTTT
- | - | TRBJ2-1 | TRBV19 | 13 | CASSIRGDNEQFF | TGTGCCAGTAGTATTAGGGGTGACAATGAGCAGTTCTTC
- | - | TRBJ1-6 | TRBV6-2/TRBV6-3 | 11 | CASSSNSPLHF | TGTGCCAGCAGCTCGAATTCACCCCTCCACTTT
- | - | TRBJ2-1 | TRBV20-1 | 11 | CSAPPYNEQFF | TGCAGTGCTCCCCCCTACAATGAGCAGTTCTTC
- | - | TRBJ1-2 | TRBV11-2 | 13 | CASSPDSIYGYTF | TGTGCCAGCAGCCCGGACAGCATCTATGGCTACACCTTC
TRBD1 | - | TRBJ1-1 | TRBV7-3 | 14 | CASCLGQGNTEAFF | TGTGCCAGCTGCCTGGGACAGGGAAACACTGAAGCTTTCTTT
- | - | TRBJ2-1 | TRBV27 | 13 | CASRRGAANEQFF | TGTGCCAGCAGACGGGGGGCCGCGAATGAGCAGTTCTTC
- | - | TRBJ1-1 | TRBV28 | 15 | CASSFVGDEDTEAFF | TGTGCCAGCAGTTTCGTGGGGGATGAGGACACTGAAGCTTTCTTT
- | - | TRBJ2-7 | TRBV18 | 14 | CASSPKSPPYEQYF | TGTGCCAGCTCACCAAAATCCCCGCCCTACGAGCAGTACTTC
- | - | TRBJ1-1 | TRBV20-1 | 13 | CSASAGPNTEAFF | TGCAGTGCTAGTGCAGGGCCAAACACTGAAGCTTTCTTT
TRBD2 | - | TRBJ2-7 | TRBV14 | 15 | CASSQDSAGVGEQYF | TGTGCCAGCAGCCAAGATTCGGCGGGAGTGGGTGAGCAGTACTTC
- | - | TRBJ1-6 | TRBV27 | 15 | CASSFRGVNSSPLHF | TGTGCCAGCAGTTTCCGCGGCGTGAATAGCTCACCCCTCCACTTT
- | once | TRBJ2-7 | TRBV13 | 16 | CASSSEGAGITYEQYF | TGTGCCAGCAGCTCCGAGGGGGCGGGGATTACCTACGAGCAGTACTTC
- | - | TRBJ2-1 | TRBV5-1 | 16 | CASSPNPSDSYNEQFF | TGCGCCAGCAGCCCAAATCCTAGCGACTCCTACAATGAGCAGTTCTTC
TRBD1 | - | TRBJ2-1 | TRBV3-1/TRBV3-2 | 15 | CASSQGDRWYNEQFF | TGTGCCAGCAGCCAGGGGGACAGATGGTACAATGAGCAGTTCTTC
TRBD2 | - | TRBJ2-1 | TRBV7-3 | 18 | CASSPTGLAKSSYNEQFF | TGTGCCAGCAGCCCCACCGGACTAGCGAAAAGCTCCTACAATGAGCAGTTCTTC
TRBD1 | - | TRBJ2-5 | TRBV2 | 14 | CASSVGQGGETQYF | TGTGCCAGCAGTGTGGGACAGGGGGGGGAGACCCAGTACTTC
- | - | TRBJ2-2 | TRBV27 | 13 | CASSLSSLGELFF | TGTGCCAGCAGTTTATCAAGCCTCGGGGAGCTGTTTTTT
- | - | TRBJ2-1 | TRBV20-1 | 13 | CSASLIGWDEQFF | TGCAGTGCTAGTTTAATAGGCTGGGATGAGCAGTTCTTC
- | few | TRBJ1-1 | TRBV11-2 | 16 | CASSFLGVATNTEAFF | TGTGCCAGCAGCTTTTTAGGGGTGGCAACGAACACTGAAGCTTTCTTT
- | - | TRBJ2-1 | TRBV7-3 | 13 | CASSSGGYNEQFF | TGTGCCAGCAGCTCCGGAGGCTACAATGAGCAGTTCTTC
- | - | TRBJ2-2 | TRBV5-4 | 15 | CASSLSGLLSGELFF | TGTGCCAGCAGCTTGTCAGGGTTGCTATCCGGGGAGCTGTTTTTT
- | few | TRBJ1-1 | TRBV12-3/TRBV12-4 | 12 | CASSLAYTEAFF | TGTGCCAGCAGTTTAGCGTACACTGAAGCTTTCTTT
- | - | TRBJ2-5 | TRBV5-1 | 13 | CASSLTTQETQYF | TGCGCCAGCAGCTTGACCACACAAGAGACCCAGTACTTC
TRBD1 | - | TRBJ1-4 | TRBV7-2 | 16 | CASSLGPGQGDEKLFF | TGTGCCAGCAGCTTAGGACCTGGACAGGGGGATGAAAAACTGTTTTTT
TRBD1 | - | TRBJ1-1 | TRBV28 | 17 | CASSPWTGALSNTEAFF | TGTGCCAGCAGTCCGTGGACAGGGGCATTATCGAACACTGAAGCTTTCTTT
TRBD2 | - | TRBJ2-3 | TRBV5-1 | 16 | CASSLGLAGHTDTQYF | TGCGCCAGCAGCCTGGGACTAGCGGGCCACACAGATACGCAGTATTTT
- | - | TRBJ2-5 | TRBV10-1 | 13 | CASSDRTQETQYF | TGCGCCAGCAGTGATCGGACTCAGGAGACCCAGTACTTC
- | once | TRBJ1-1 | TRBV5-5 | 14 | CASSLGPVNTEAFF | TGTGCCAGCAGCTTGGGACCAGTGAACACTGAAGCTTTCTTT
TRBD2 | - | TRBJ2-5 | TRBV5-1 | 17 | CASSRGLAGRLQETQYF | TGCGCCAGCAGCCGAGGACTAGCGGGGAGGCTACAAGAGACCCAGTACTTC
TRBD1 | - | TRBJ1-5 | TRBV2 | 15 | CASSASNRGNQPQHF | TGTGCCAGCAGTGCGTCAAACAGGGGGAATCAGCCCCAGCATTTT
TRBD1 | once | TRBJ1-6 | TRBV12-3/TRBV12-4 | 13 | CASSFSGGSPLHF | TGTGCCAGCAGTTTTTCAGGGGGCTCACCCCTCCACTTT
- | - | TRBJ2-2 | TRBV19 | 16 | CASSALPRGAGGELFF | TGTGCCAGTAGTGCTCTCCCGAGGGGGGCTGGTGGGGAGCTGTTTTTT
- | - | TRBJ1-4 | TRBV4-3 | 14 | CASSQDHPNEKLFF | TGCGCCAGCAGCCAAGATCATCCGAATGAAAAACTGTTTTTT
TRBD1 | - | TRBJ2-4 | TRBV6-5 | 15 | CASSYSGTGKNIQYF | TGTGCCAGCAGTTACTCTGGGACAGGAAAAAACATTCAGTACTTC